The next 30 T cell receptor beta chains were all read from a single sample in a study of blood T cell repertoires in COVID-19. Sequenced by immunoSEQ multiplex PCR; TCRdb stores in-frame clones only, minus some. Of some 670,000 clones in the sample, just under 90% were seen once. The specimen was peripheral blood. The receptors originated from a woman aged 18-29 years with acute or convalescent COVID-19.

The chain links TRBV5-1 to TRBJ2-3; tentative D call: TRBD2 (6 bases). Trimming cost V 8 bases and J 6 bases, with 10 bases left between them. CDR1 SGHRS and CDR2 YFSETQ come from the germline V gene. The CDR3 has 11 amino acids. CDR3 coding DNA: TGCGCCAGTCTAGGAGGGGATACGCAGTATTTT. It specifies CASLGGDTQYF.

This clone was detected only a few times. The chain is built from TRBV6-4 and TRBJ2-7; 8 bases are shared with TRBD2. V shed 5 bases and J 2 bases; nucleotides not matched to a gene: 8. Germline CDR1 is MRHNA and CDR2 is SNTAGT. The CDR3 totals 15 residues. CDR3 coding DNA: TGTGCCAGCAGTACCCTAGCGGGCGGTGCCTACGAGCAGTACTTC. This encodes CASSTLAGGAYEQYF.

This clone was seen more than once but under ten times. The chain employs TRBV9 and TRBJ1-6; weak D call: TRBD1 (5 bases). The V and J ends lost 0 bases and 13 bases respectively, with 11 bases between them. This CDR3 contains 13 residues. CDR1 SGDLS and CDR2 YYNGEE come from the germline V gene. The CDR3 region is CASSVDGGSPLHF. For the CDR3, the DNA is TGTGCCAGCAGCGTAGATGGGGGGTCTCCCCTCCACTTT. Together with reference TRBV9 and TRBJ1-6, the CDR3 gives the full variable domain: DSGVTQTPKHLITATGQRVTLRCSPRSGDLSVYWYQQSLDQGLQFLIQYYNGEERAKGNILERFSAQQFPDLHSELNLSSLELGDSALYFCASSVDGGSPLHFGNGTRLTVT.

This chain joins TRBV30 and TRBJ1-2; D is possibly TRBD1 (6 bases). The CDR3 is 17 amino acids. Germline-derived CDR1 and CDR2 are GTSNPN and SVGIG (reference sequence). The V gene lost 0 bases and the J gene lost 4 bases, with 21 bases spanning the gap. The CDR3 is CAWSVKGGGRTVYGYTF. The CDR3 DNA follows: TGTGCCTGGAGTGTAAAAGGCGGGGGACGGACAGTCTATGGCTACACCTTC. Full variable domain (missing parts from reference TRBV30 and TRBJ1-2): SQTIHQWPATLVQPVGSPLSLECTVEGTSNPNLYWYRQAAGRGLQLLFYSVGIGQISSEVPQNLSASRPQDRQFILSSKKLLLSDSGFYLCAWSVKGGGRTVYGYTFGSGTRLTVV.

V is TRBV18 and J is TRBJ2-2; a possible D gene is TRBD1 (6 bases). V was trimmed by 1 base and J by 0 bases, leaving 12 bases between them. This CDR3 is built from 17 residues. CDR1 is KGHSH, CDR2 LQKENI, per germline. The CDR3 is CASSPLKDRANTGELFF. For the CDR3, the DNA is TGTGCCAGCTCACCACTAAAGGACAGAGCGAACACCGGGGAGCTGTTTTTT.

The chain carries TRBV7-2 and TRBJ1-5, with 8 bases fitting TRBD1. V gave up 5 bases and J gave up 4 bases; unmatched junction bases: 7. The CDR3 totals 15 residues. Germline V CDR1 and CDR2: SGHTA, FQGNSA. The CDR3 protein is CASSPAGQGNQPQHF. The CDR3 bases are TGTGCCAGCAGCCCGGCCGGACAGGGTAATCAGCCCCAGCATTTT. The complete variable domain, with remaining parts taken from reference TRBV7-2 and TRBJ1-5, reads GAGVSQSPSNKVTEKGKDVELRCDPISGHTALYWYRQSLGQGLEFLIYFQGNSAPDKSGLPSDRFSAERTGGSVSTLTIQRTQQEDSAVYLCASSPAGQGNQPQHFGDGTRLSIL.

This clone was counted between two and nine times. The chain is built from TRBV4-1 and TRBJ2-7; 9 bases line up with TRBD2. The V gene's germline CDR1 is MGHRA and CDR2 YSYEKL. CDR3 length: 18 residues. The ends lost 3 bases at V and 0 bases at J; junction bases unmatched: 12. CDR3 DNA: TGCGCCAGCAGCCATTCCTCCCTTAGCGGGGGCCGCTCCTACGAGCAGTACTTC. This gives the protein CASSHSSLSGGRSYEQYF.

This chain links TRBV2 with TRBJ2-7; possible D gene TRBD1, 6 bases. V was trimmed by 8 bases and J by 1 base, leaving 15 bases between them. This CDR3 is built from 14 residues. The germline V gene encodes CDR1 SNHLY and CDR2 FYNNEI. This CDR3 reads CASAQGARSYEQYF. The CDR3 DNA is TGTGCCAGCGCACAGGGAGCGAGGTCCTACGAGCAGTACTTC.

J is TRBJ2-2 and V is TRBV29-1, with no clear D. V lost 5 bases, J lost 0 bases, and 4 bases lay in between. The germline V gene encodes CDR1 SQVTM and CDR2 ANQGSEA. This CDR3 spans 12 amino acids. The CDR3 is CSVTANTGELFF. The CDR3 DNA sequence: TGCAGCGTTACGGCGAACACCGGGGAGCTGTTTTTT.

This rearrangement joins TRBV28 to TRBJ2-2; perhaps TRBD2 as D (6 bases). V dropped 7 bases and J dropped 6 bases, with 24 bases sitting between them. This CDR3 comprises 17 residues. The germline V gene encodes CDR1 MDHEN and CDR2 SYDVKM. The CDR3 nucleotides are TGTGCCAGCAAATTTGAAGGAGTCAGGAGGGTCGCCGGGGAGCTGTTTTTT. Translation: CASKFEGVRRVAGELFF.

The chain employs TRBV7-2 and TRBJ1-1; D gene uncertain. The CDR3 loop spans 13 amino acids. Germline V gene data show CDR1 as SGHTA and CDR2 as FQGNSA. The V end was cut by 2 bases, the J end by 3 bases, with 7 bases between. This CDR3 is CASSLYRDTEAFF. The DNA for the CDR3 is TGTGCCAGCAGCTTATACAGAGACACTGAAGCTTTCTTT.

The CDR3 reads CASSLGLAGGINYEQYF. CDR3 sequence (DNA): TGTGCCAGCAGCCTGGGACTAGCGGGGGGAATTAACTACGAGCAGTACTTC. The chain couples TRBV7-9 to TRBJ2-7, with 15 bases aligning to TRBD2. The junction had 8 bases not matched to a gene; V was cut back by 5 bases and J by 3 bases. CDR1 SEHNR and CDR2 FQNEAQ come from the germline V gene (reference sequence). The CDR3 sequence is 17 residues long.

This chain uses TRBV4-1 with TRBJ1-5, with 7 nucleotides matching TRBD1. This CDR3 is built from 15 residues. V shed 4 bases and J 5 bases; nucleotides not matched to a gene: 8. Germline values: CDR1 MGHRA, CDR2 YSYEKL. In DNA form, the CDR3 reads TGCGCCAGCAGCCGGGAACAGGGGTTTGATCAGCCCCAGCATTTT. This translates into CASSREQGFDQPQHF.

The chain joins TRBV21-1 to TRBJ1-1. TRBV21-1 is designated a pseudogene. The length of the CDR3 is 14 residues. The CDR3 region is CASPRGGGEGEAFF. The CDR3 bases are TGTGCCAGCCCCCGCGGAGGGGGGGAAGGTGAAGCTTTCTTT.

The CDR3 region has the DNA TGTGCCACCAGTGATTTGAGGGGAGGGCCCGAAAAACTGTTTTTT. It codes for CATSDLRGGPEKLFF. The gene calls are TRBV24-1 and TRBJ1-4; D may be TRBD1 (5 bases). Looked up from germline, CDR1 is KGHDR and CDR2 is SFDVKD. The CDR3 length is 15 residues. Deletions cut 0 bases from V and 8 bases from J, with 12 bases between.

Only one count was recorded for this clone. The V and J genes are TRBV24-1 and TRBJ2-1; D perhaps matches TRBD2 (6 bases). CDR1 is KGHDR and CDR2 is SFDVKD in the germline V gene. This CDR3 is built from 16 residues. With 4 bases removed from V and 8 bases from J, the gap between germline ends came to 20 bases. As DNA, the CDR3 is TGTGCCACCAGTGAACGAAGTCCGAGGAGGGCCGATGAGCAGTTCTTC. This codes for CATSERSPRRADEQFF.

The rearrangement joins TRBV2 to TRBJ2-1, with 11 positions matching TRBD2. The germline gives CDR1 SNHLY, CDR2 FYNNEI. The CDR3 spans 13 residues. The V and J ends lost 11 bases and 6 bases, in that order; junction bases with no gene match: 6. CDR3: CAGSGGASNEQFF. As DNA, the CDR3 is TGTGCCGGTAGCGGGGGGGCCTCCAATGAGCAGTTCTTC.

The chain recombines TRBV2 with TRBJ1-2; 10 bases are shared with TRBD1. Looked up from germline, CDR1 is SNHLY and CDR2 is FYNNEI. Germline trimming cut 3 bases from V and 2 bases from J; bases unmatched to any gene: 3. This CDR3 region has 15 residues. The CDR3 coding sequence is TGTGCCAGCAGTGAGGGACAGGGGAGCAACTATGGCTACACCTTC. Translated, it gives CASSEGQGSNYGYTF.

V is TRBV18 and J is TRBJ1-1; a possible D gene is TRBD1 (6 bases). Trimming pared 5 bases from V and 7 bases from J, leaving 17 bases between. The CDR3 runs 14 residues. In germline, CDR1 is KGHSH, CDR2 LQKENI. The CDR3 here is CASSTSRTDSEAFF. CDR3 DNA sequence: TGTGCCAGCTCAACTTCTAGGACAGATAGTGAAGCTTTCTTT.

CDR3 coding DNA: TGTGCCAGCAGTCCCCTCCGGAACACTGAAGCTTTCTTT. Its protein product is CASSPLRNTEAFF. The V and J genes are TRBV6-5 and TRBJ1-1; no definite D call. In germline, CDR1 is MNHEY, CDR2 SVGAGI. Trimming left V 5 bases short and J 1 base short, with 8 bases between. The CDR3 loop spans 13 amino acids.

V usage is TRBV10-3 and J usage is TRBJ2-2; D is perhaps TRBD2 (6 bases). V was clipped by 7 bases and J by 3 bases, with 12 bases between them. The CDR3 runs 14 residues. CDR1 and CDR2 from the germline V gene are ENHRY and SYGVKD. CDR3 region: CAIIRERDTGELFF. CDR3 bases: TGTGCCATCATTCGGGAGAGAGACACCGGGGAGCTGTTTTTT.

The J gene is TRBJ1-1, the V gene TRBV30; D may be TRBD1 (6 bases). V dropped 4 bases and J dropped 2 bases, with 11 bases sitting between them. The CDR3 consists of 13 residues. The germline V gene encodes CDR1 GTSNPN and CDR2 SVGIG (reference sequence). The CDR3 region is CAWNGQTNTEAFF. CDR3 in DNA: TGTGCCTGGAACGGACAGACTAACACTGAAGCTTTCTTT.

This chain connects TRBV29-1 to TRBJ1-2; tentative D call: TRBD1 (6 bases). The germline gives CDR1 SQVTM, CDR2 ANQGSEA. Trimming removed 7 bases from V and 0 bases from J, with 12 bases in between. This CDR3 contains 13 residues. The CDR3 region has the DNA TGCAGCGCTTCACAGGGACCTAACTATGGCTACACCTTC. Translation: CSASQGPNYGYTF.

V gene TRBV7-3 combines with J gene TRBJ2-7; D is undetermined. The CDR3 totals 14 residues. V was shortened by 1 base and J by 3 bases, with 10 bases between the two germline ends. Germline V CDR1 and CDR2: SGHTA, FQGTGA. This chain's CDR3 is CASSLNPPGYEQYF. CDR3 nucleotides: TGTGCCAGCAGCTTAAACCCGCCGGGCTACGAGCAGTACTTC.

This clone was recorded only once. The chain joins TRBV4-2 to TRBJ2-3; 7 bases agree with TRBD1. CDR3 length: 16 amino acids. The J segment lost 5 bases and the V segment lost 6 bases, leaving 14 bases of the junction unmatched. Germline lookup yields CDR1 LGHNA and CDR2 YNFKEQ. The CDR3 sequence is CASRLEGTDIQDTQYF. The CDR3 bases are TGTGCCAGCAGATTAGAGGGGACAGATATTCAAGATACGCAGTATTTT.

In nucleotides, the CDR3 is TGTGCCTCCCACAGGGAAAGTCGCAATCAGCCCCAGCATTTT. It encodes CASHRESRNQPQHF. The chain carries TRBV19 and TRBJ1-5; D perhaps matches TRBD1 (6 bases). Germline assignment: CDR1 LNHDA and CDR2 SQIVND (reference sequence). V was pared by 11 bases and J by 2 bases, with 16 bases between. The CDR3 contains 14 residues. The whole variable domain, filled in from reference TRBV19 and TRBJ1-5, reads DGGITQSPKYLFRKEGQNVTLSCEQNLNHDAMYWYRQDPGQGLRLIYYSQIVNDFQKGDIAEGYSVSREKKESFPLTVTSAQKNPTAFYLCASHRESRNQPQHFGDGTRLSIL.

This sequence joins TRBV18 and TRBJ1-2; maybe TRBD1 (6 bases). Germline V gene lookup returns CDR1 KGHSH and CDR2 LQKENI. Trimming left V 2 bases short and J 3 bases short, with 7 bases between. The CDR3 has 13 residues. The CDR3 here is CASSPKGDYGYTF. The CDR3 bases are TGTGCCAGCTCACCAAAGGGGGACTATGGCTACACCTTC.

A single count supports this clone. The chain links TRBV7-6 to TRBJ2-7, with 8 bases aligning to TRBD2. This CDR3 has 15 residues. Germline V gene data show CDR1 as SGHVS and CDR2 as FNYEAQ. With V trimmed by 1 base and J by 3 bases, 5 bases remained unmatched. The CDR3 reads CASSLGAGEVYEQYF. Here the CDR3 DNA reads TGTGCCAGCAGCTTAGGAGCGGGGGAGGTCTACGAGCAGTACTTC.

In regard to this clone: A junction end diverges from the germline sequence, so it may reflect a read error. The chain has TRBV7-3 and TRBJ2-1, with TRBD1 as a possible D gene (6 bases). CDR1 and CDR2 (germline): SGHTA, FQGTGA. This CDR3 contains 18 residues. In DNA, the CDR3 is TGTGCCAGCAGCCTAACTATCACCAGGGGTGGGGGTTACAATGAGCAGTTCTTC. It encodes CASSLTITRGGGYNEQFF.

This chain connects TRBV11-2 to TRBJ2-1, with 8 bases fitting TRBD1. The germline gives CDR1 SGHAT, CDR2 FQNNGV. This CDR3 spans 15 amino acids. V lost 0 bases to trimming and J lost 2 bases; unmatched junction nucleotides: 0. This CDR3 is CASSLDRGPYNEQFF. In nucleotides, the CDR3 is TGTGCCAGCAGCTTAGACAGGGGGCCCTACAATGAGCAGTTCTTC.